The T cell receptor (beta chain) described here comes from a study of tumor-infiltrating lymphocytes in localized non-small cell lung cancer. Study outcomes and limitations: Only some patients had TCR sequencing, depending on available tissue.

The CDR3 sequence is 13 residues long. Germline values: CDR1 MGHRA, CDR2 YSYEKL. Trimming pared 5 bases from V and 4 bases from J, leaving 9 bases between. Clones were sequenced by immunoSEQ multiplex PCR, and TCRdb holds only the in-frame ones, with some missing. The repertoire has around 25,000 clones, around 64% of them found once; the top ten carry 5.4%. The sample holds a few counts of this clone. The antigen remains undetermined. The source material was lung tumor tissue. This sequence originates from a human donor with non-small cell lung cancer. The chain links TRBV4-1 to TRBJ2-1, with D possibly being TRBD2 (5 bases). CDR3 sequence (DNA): TGCGCCAGCAGCGTCGGGGTTTACAATGAGCAGTTCTTC. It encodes CASSVGVYNEQFF.